The 30 T cell receptor beta chains below come from one sample, sequenced in a study of blood T cell repertoires in COVID-19. This table comes from immunoSEQ multiplex PCR, and its TCRdb copy is limited to in-frame clones, with some not included. The sample has about 270,000 clones; about nine tenths are singletons. The sequencing input was peripheral blood. These receptors came from a man in his forties with active or convalescent COVID-19.

The chain is built from TRBV7-2 and TRBJ1-3; D gene unclear. The CDR3 length is 15 residues. V was shortened by 3 bases and J by 0 bases, with 9 bases between the two germline ends. From germline, CDR1 is SGHTA and CDR2 FQGNSA. The CDR3 here is CASSFSGSSGNTIYF. As DNA, the CDR3 is TGTGCCAGCAGCTTTTCGGGGAGCTCTGGAAACACCATATATTTT.

The rearrangement uses TRBV11-3 and TRBJ1-1; D uncertain. CDR3 length: 13 residues. Germline-derived CDR1 and CDR2 are SGHNT and YENEEA. V lost 5 bases, J lost 2 bases, and 9 bases lay in between. The DNA for the CDR3 is TGTGCCAGCAGCAAAGTGCGCAACACTGAAGCTTTCTTT. Amino acids: CASSKVRNTEAFF. The complete variable domain, with remaining parts taken from reference TRBV11-3 and TRBJ1-1, reads EAGVVQSPRYKIIEKKQPVAFWCNPISGHNTLYWYLQNLGQGPELLIRYENEEAVDDSQLPKDRFSAERLKGVDSTLKIQPAELGDSAVYLCASSKVRNTEAFFGQGTRLTVV.

The chain joins TRBV27 to TRBJ2-5; maybe TRBD2 (5 bases). Per germline, CDR1 MNHEY and CDR2 SMNVEV (reference sequence). The CDR3 length is 17 residues. V was cut by 7 bases and J by 0 bases, with 21 bases left in between. The CDR3 protein is CASNPGGLPLYQETQYF. The CDR3 DNA is TGTGCCAGCAACCCTGGCGGGCTTCCCTTGTACCAAGAGACCCAGTACTTC.

The chain uses TRBV11-3 and TRBJ2-2; perhaps TRBD2 as D (6 bases). This CDR3 has 15 amino acids. Trimming removed 4 bases from V and 1 base from J, with 10 bases in between. Germline assignment: CDR1 SGHNT and CDR2 YENEEA. As DNA, the CDR3 is TGTGCCAGCAGCTCGGGACTTCAGAACACCGGGGAGCTGTTTTTT. This sequence encodes CASSSGLQNTGELFF.

This clone was observed a single time. The chain combines TRBV7-2 with TRBJ2-3; the D gene is possibly TRBD2 (5 bases). V lost 6 bases and J 3 bases, leaving 22 bases between the germline ends. The germline V gene encodes CDR1 SGHTA and CDR2 FQGNSA. This CDR3 is 17 amino acids long. Written as DNA, the CDR3 is TGTGCCAGCAGTCCCAGTCCGGGGTGGGGTTCGACAGATACGCAGTATTTT. Translation gives CASSPSPGWGSTDTQYF. Filled out from reference TRBV7-2 and TRBJ2-3, the complete variable domain reads GAGVSQSPSNKVTEKGKDVELRCDPISGHTALYWYRQSLGQGLEFLIYFQGNSAPDKSGLPSDRFSAERTGGSVSTLTIQRTQQEDSAVYLCASSPSPGWGSTDTQYFGPGTRLTVL.

This clone came up once. V usage is TRBV29-1 and J usage is TRBJ2-2, with D maybe TRBD1 (6 bases). CDR1 and CDR2 (germline): SQVTM, ANQGSEA. The length of the CDR3 is 15 residues. Trimming removed 7 bases from V and 6 bases from J, with 21 bases in between. The CDR3 region is CSGYNAGVRAGELFF. CDR3 coding DNA: TGCAGCGGGTATAATGCAGGGGTCCGTGCCGGGGAGCTGTTTTTT.

V gene TRBV18 combines with J gene TRBJ1-1, with D tentatively TRBD1 (5 bases). The CDR3 runs to 13 residues. Germline CDR1 KGHSH, CDR2 LQKENI. The V end lost 0 bases, the J end lost 6 bases, and 8 bases lay between the germline ends. CDR3 sequence: CASSPPGPSEAFF. As DNA, the CDR3 is TGTGCCAGCTCACCACCGGGGCCATCTGAAGCTTTCTTT.

This sequence joins TRBV3-1 (or the pseudogene TRBV3-2) and TRBJ2-1; 15 bases are a match to TRBD2. J gave up 11 bases and V 5 bases, and 7 bases lay outside the gene matches. CDR1 and CDR2 from the germline V gene are LGHDT and YNNKEL (reference sequence). The CDR3 has 15 residues. The DNA for the CDR3 is TGTGCCAGCAGCGCGAGGACTAGCGGGGGGGTACAGCAGTTCTTC. This encodes CASSARTSGGVQQFF.

The chain employs TRBV4-1 and TRBJ1-1; perhaps TRBD1 as D (5 bases). The CDR3 has 14 amino acids. Trimming took off 1 base at V and 4 bases at J, with 10 bases between the two ends. The V gene's germline CDR1 is MGHRA and CDR2 YSYEKL. CDR3 region: CASSQAAGLTEAFF. CDR3 DNA sequence: TGCGCCAGCAGCCAAGCAGCGGGGCTCACTGAAGCTTTCTTT.

This clone was observed once. The V call is TRBV7-6, the J call TRBJ2-1; TRBD2 matches at 10 bases. The CDR3 length is 16 residues. Germline lookup yields CDR1 SGHVS and CDR2 FNYEAQ. Unmatched junction bases numbered 10, after V lost 5 bases and J lost 6 bases. CDR3 DNA: TGTGCCAGCAGCCCCCGAGGGACTAGCGCTTTCAATGAGCAGTTCTTC. It translates to CASSPRGTSAFNEQFF.

This clone was observed a handful of times. The chain is built from TRBV5-6 and TRBJ1-2, with 7 bases aligning to TRBD1. CDR1 and CDR2 from the germline V gene are SGHDT and YYEEEE. V was pared by 4 bases and J by 0 bases, with 3 bases of the junction left unmatched. The CDR3 spans 14 residues. CDR3: CASSIGTANYGYTF. As DNA, the CDR3 is TGTGCCAGCAGCATCGGGACAGCTAACTATGGCTACACCTTC.

A word on this clone: Other DNA sequences within the sample encode an identical CDR3. The V call is TRBV29-1, the J call TRBJ1-1, with TRBD1 identical over 8 bases. The CDR3 totals 13 residues. The junction had 5 bases not matched to a gene; V was cut back by 6 bases and J by 2 bases. The germline V gene encodes CDR1 SQVTM and CDR2 ANQGSEA. The CDR3 DNA sequence: TGCAGCGTGACCGGGACAGGAAACACTGAAGCTTTCTTT. Amino acid sequence: CSVTGTGNTEAFF.

This clone has just one count. In DNA, the CDR3 is TGTGCCACCAGTGATTTGAGCGGGAGGGCCATTAGTGAGCAGTTCTTC. Translating it yields CATSDLSGRAISEQFF. The V call is TRBV24-1, the J call TRBJ2-1, with 10 bases lining up with TRBD2. From germline, CDR1 is KGHDR and CDR2 SFDVKD. This CDR3 is built from 16 residues. Trimming removed 0 bases from V and 9 bases from J; junction bases left unmatched: 7.

The chain's CDR3 is CASSGGVWNYGYTF. Written as DNA, the CDR3 is TGTGCCAGCAGCGGGGGGGTGTGGAACTATGGCTACACCTTC. The rearrangement links TRBV9 to TRBJ1-2; the D gene is possibly TRBD1 (5 bases). V shed 3 bases and J shed 2 bases, with 11 bases lying between them. The CDR3 covers 14 residues. Germline loops: CDR1 SGDLS, CDR2 YYNGEE. The complete variable domain, with remaining parts taken from reference TRBV9 and TRBJ1-2, reads DSGVTQTPKHLITATGQRVTLRCSPRSGDLSVYWYQQSLDQGLQFLIQYYNGEERAKGNILERFSAQQFPDLHSELNLSSLELGDSALYFCASSGGVWNYGYTFGSGTRLTVV.

This sequence joins TRBV2 and TRBJ2-5, with a tentative D call TRBD1 (6 bases). Germline V lookup: CDR1 SNHLY, CDR2 FYNNEI. V lost 6 bases and J lost 2, with 10 bases in between. CDR3 length: 13 residues. CDR3 in DNA: TGTGCCAGCAGCGGGGACATTCAAGAGACCCAGTACTTC. Its protein product is CASSGDIQETQYF.

The rearrangement links TRBV2 to TRBJ2-7; the match to TRBD2 covers 9 bases. After removal of 11 bases from V and 7 bases from J, the junction contained 12 bases not matched to a gene. Germline V lookup: CDR1 SNHLY, CDR2 FYNNEI. The CDR3 loop spans 13 amino acids. DNA for the CDR3: TGTGCCGGTATAGCGGGGGTGAGTCGGGAGCAGTACTTC. Residues: CAGIAGVSREQYF.

A few counts support this clone. The chain employs TRBV19 and TRBJ1-4; D uncertain. V lost 1 base and J 6 bases, leaving 12 bases between the germline ends. The CDR3 length is 15 residues. CDR1 is LNHDA, CDR2 SQIVND, per germline (reference sequence). CDR3 nucleotides: TGTGCCAGTAGTATAGGTTCGTTGAGGCATGAAAAACTGTTTTTT. Translation gives CASSIGSLRHEKLFF.

This chain uses TRBV7-8 with TRBJ2-5, with a weak D call TRBD1 (6 bases). CDR3 length: 16 residues. Germline CDR1 and CDR2: SGHVS and FQNEAQ. V gave up 5 bases and J gave up 0 bases, with 16 bases separating them. CDR3 region: CASSPRRDTYQETQYF. In DNA, the CDR3 is TGTGCCAGCAGCCCTCGCCGGGACACCTACCAAGAGACCCAGTACTTC.

The CDR3 sequence is CASSLTGGYGYTF. Written as DNA, the CDR3 is TGTGCCAGCAGCTTAACAGGGGGCTATGGCTACACCTTC. This rearrangement joins TRBV2 to TRBJ1-2; 8 bases align to TRBD1. CDR1 and CDR2 from the germline V gene are SNHLY and FYNNEI. CDR3 size: 13 residues. Trimming removed 6 bases from V and 4 bases from J; junction bases left unmatched: 4.

Here the CDR3 DNA reads TGTGCCAGCAGCCCCGGTAAAAATGAAGCTTTCTTT. It translates to CASSPGKNEAFF. The V call is TRBV9, the J call TRBJ1-1; no definite D call. The CDR3 is 12 residues long. The V and J ends lost 4 bases and 7 bases respectively, with 11 bases between them. CDR1 and CDR2 (germline): SGDLS, YYNGEE. The full variable domain, rest sourced from reference TRBV9 and TRBJ1-1, is DSGVTQTPKHLITATGQRVTLRCSPRSGDLSVYWYQQSLDQGLQFLIQYYNGEERAKGNILERFSAQQFPDLHSELNLSSLELGDSALYFCASSPGKNEAFFGQGTRLTVV.

As for this clone: Relative to the germline gene, one junction end is altered; a read error may explain this. The chain carries TRBV5-8 and TRBJ2-7; the D gene is possibly TRBD2 (7 bases). The CDR3 spans 13 residues. CDR1 SGHTS and CDR2 YDEGEE come from the germline V gene. The CDR3 DNA is TGTGCCAGCAGCTTGGGCGCGGGGGCTGCGAGCAGCTTC. This codes for CASSLGAGAASSF.

This clone was seen more than once but under ten times. The V call is TRBV30, the J call TRBJ1-1; no clear D. The CDR3 runs 13 residues. The ends were cut back, 4 bases at V and 2 bases at J, with 11 bases in the middle. From germline, CDR1 is GTSNPN and CDR2 SVGIG (reference sequence). Here the CDR3 reads CAWNSGVNTEAFF. CDR3 sequence (DNA): TGTGCCTGGAATAGCGGGGTAAACACTGAAGCTTTCTTT.

The V gene is TRBV5-1, the J gene TRBJ2-4, with TRBD1 identical over 7 bases. The CDR3 has 16 residues. The V and J ends lost 0 bases and 0 bases, in that order; junction bases with no gene match: 3. From germline, CDR1 is SGHRS and CDR2 YFSETQ. The CDR3 region is CASSLAGQLAKNIQYF. The CDR3 DNA reads as TGCGCCAGCAGCTTGGCGGGACAGTTAGCCAAAAACATTCAGTACTTC.

The rearrangement uses TRBV4-2 and TRBJ2-3; TRBD2 might be the D (6 bases). CDR1 and CDR2 (germline): LGHNA, YNFKEQ. Trimming took off 0 bases at V and 0 bases at J, with 13 bases between the two ends. The CDR3 covers 17 residues. The CDR3 here is CASSQEYLGLSTDTQYF. CDR3 DNA sequence: TGTGCCAGCAGCCAAGAGTATCTGGGACTTAGCACAGATACGCAGTATTTT.

The DNA of the CDR3 is TGTGCCAGCAGTCCCCAACAGAATATCTTCTATGGCTACACCTTC. The encoded protein is CASSPQQNIFYGYTF. This chain connects TRBV27 to TRBJ1-2; D ambiguous. The germline CDR1 and CDR2 sequences are MNHEY and SMNVEV (reference sequence). Between the trimmed V and J ends, which lost 5 bases and 4 bases, there was a span of 17 bases. This CDR3 contains 15 residues.

V usage is TRBV2 and J usage is TRBJ1-6; D is possibly TRBD1 (5 bases). V gave up 9 bases and J gave up 5 bases, with 17 bases separating them. CDR1 and CDR2 (germline): SNHLY, FYNNEI. This CDR3 has 15 residues. CDR3 protein: CASGGTLANNSPLHF. The CDR3 region has the DNA TGTGCCAGTGGGGGGACCCTCGCCAATAATTCACCCCTCCACTTT. Using reference TRBV2 and TRBJ1-6 for the parts outside the CDR3, the full variable domain is EPEVTQTPSHQVTQMGQEVILRCVPISNHLYFYWYRQILGQKVEFLVSFYNNEISEKSEIFDDQFSVERPDGSNFTLKIRSTKLEDSAMYFCASGGTLANNSPLHFGNGTRLTVT.

V usage is TRBV19 and J usage is TRBJ1-5; 7 bases agree with TRBD1. This CDR3 is 16 amino acids long. After removal of 0 bases from V and 3 bases from J, the junction contained 5 bases not matched to a gene. Per the germline V gene, CDR1 is LNHDA and CDR2 is SQIVND (reference sequence). CDR3 nucleotide sequence: TGTGCCAGTAGTATAGAAACAGGGGCCCTCAATCAGCCCCAGCATTTT. It specifies CASSIETGALNQPQHF.

The CDR3 DNA is TGTGCCAGCAGTCCCTTGGATACGCAGTATTTT. It encodes CASSPLDTQYF. This sequence joins TRBV28 and TRBJ2-3; D is undetermined. Trimming left V 5 bases short and J 6 bases short, with 6 bases between. Per germline, CDR1 MDHEN and CDR2 SYDVKM. The CDR3 contains 11 residues.

For this clone: Sequence at one end of the junction differs from germline and may be a read error. The chain links TRBV7-3 to TRBJ2-2; tentative D call: TRBD1 (5 bases). This CDR3 contains 16 residues. Germline CDR1 SGHTA, CDR2 FQGTGA. The CDR3 DNA follows: TGTGCCAGCAGCTTAAACGCAGGGCCGAACACCAGGGAGCTGTTTTTT. The encoded protein is CASSLNAGPNTRELFF.

The chain carries TRBV21-1 and TRBJ2-4; TRBD2, the table's D call, was not compared with the DNA. TRBV21-1 is deemed a pseudogene. The CDR3 totals 17 residues. The CDR3 DNA is TGTGCCAGCAGCAAAAGGCCGGCGGGATATGCCAAAAACATTCAGTACTTC. It yields the protein CASSKRPAGYAKNIQYF.